One and the same sample provided the 15 T cell receptor beta chains below, sequenced in a study of regulatory T cells in long-lasting Graves disease. Time point given: newly diagnosed GD, antithyroid drugs for less than 3 months. From PBMCs, RNA was extracted and then used to make the TCR library. To make TCR beta libraries, researchers used iRepertoire HTBI primers and Arm-PCR of CDR3 regions. TCRdb re-analysed the multiplex PCR reads in MiXCR, keeping a single row per CDR3 protein. The sample contains some 350,000 distinct CDR3 sequences, roughly 15% of which appear only once. The same specimen was also included in a second study, on T cells in Graves' hyperthyroidism and ophthalmopathy.

Sequences were derived from peripheral blood mononuclear cells (PBMCs), sampled at new diagnosis, from a patient treated with antithyroid drugs. The receptor source for this set is a woman aged 18-30 years with Graves disease.

CDR3 sequence (DNA): TGCAGTGCTCCTCACCTAGACGGACCCAATCAGCCCCAGCATTTT. Translating gives CSAPHLDGPNQPQHF. V usage is TRBV20-1 and J usage is TRBJ1-5, with no clear D. V lost 5 bases, J lost 3 bases, and 17 bases lay in between. This CDR3 has 15 residues. Looked up from germline, CDR1 is DFQATT and CDR2 is SNEGSKA (reference sequence).

In regard to this clonotype: The junction and the germline gene differ at one end; a read error may be behind it. This chain connects TRBV18 to TRBJ1-1, with TRBD1 matching 7 bases. The CDR3 spans 14 residues. The germline V gene encodes CDR1 KGHSH and CDR2 LQKENI. CDR3 nucleotides: TGTGCCGGCTCACCGAGACAGGGCAAGGCTGAAGCTTTCTTT. As protein: CAGSPRQGKAEAFF.

This clonotype showed up just a few times. J is TRBJ1-2 and V is TRBV12-3 or TRBV12-4, with D perhaps TRBD1 (6 bases). The CDR3 contains 14 residues. V was cut by 6 bases and J by 6 bases, with 17 bases left in between. The CDR3 region is CASSLAGGAHGYTF. CDR3 coding DNA: TGTGCCAGCAGCTTGGCCGGGGGGGCCCATGGCTACACCTTC.

This clonotype was recorded a few times. The chain uses TRBV6-2 or TRBV6-3 and TRBJ2-1, with 12 positions matching TRBD2. The CDR3 consists of 15 residues. Losses at the gene ends were 5 bases for V and 2 bases for J; bases not matched to a gene: 1. In germline, CDR1 is MNHEY, CDR2 SVGEGT. The CDR3 protein is CASSTSGGPYNEQFF. The CDR3 nucleotides read TGTGCCAGCAGTACTAGCGGGGGGCCCTACAATGAGCAGTTCTTC.

This clonotype was recorded many times. The rearrangement joins TRBV5-1 to TRBJ2-1; D might be TRBD1 or TRBD2, each matching 5 bases. Trimming shortened V by 4 bases and J by 8 bases, and 25 bases separated the two germline ends. The V gene's germline CDR1 is SGHRS and CDR2 YFSETQ. CDR3 length: 17 amino acids. The CDR3 is CASSHQPGLGRTDEQFF. The CDR3 DNA follows: TGCGCCAGCAGCCACCAGCCGGGGCTTGGCCGGACGGATGAGCAGTTCTTC.

V and J are TRBV20-1 and TRBJ1-3; TRBD1 might be the D (5 bases). V was shortened by 0 bases and J by 0 bases, with 12 bases between the two germline ends. From germline, CDR1 is DFQATT and CDR2 SNEGSKA (reference sequence). The length of the CDR3 is 16 residues. CDR3 sequence reads: CSAREPDSYSGNTIYF. DNA of the CDR3: TGCAGTGCTAGAGAGCCCGACAGTTACTCTGGAAACACCATATATTTT.

The V and J genes are TRBV15 and TRBJ2-6; 7 bases align to TRBD2. Germline CDR1 LNHNV, CDR2 YYDKDF (reference sequence). The J segment lost 8 bases and the V segment lost 0 bases, leaving 4 bases of the junction unmatched. The CDR3 is made up of 15 amino acids. DNA for the CDR3: TGTGCCACCAGCAGAGATAGGGAGGGACCCAACGTCCTGACTTTC. Protein product: CATSRDREGPNVLTF.

This clonotype has at least ten counts. The V call is TRBV6-1, the J call TRBJ2-2; the match to TRBD2 covers 9 bases. V shed 8 bases and J 5 bases; nucleotides not matched to a gene: 6. The germline V gene has CDR1 MNHNS and CDR2 SASEGT. The CDR3 is made up of 14 amino acids. CDR3 sequence: CASGSGGYTGELFF. The CDR3 DNA follows: TGTGCCAGCGGGAGCGGGGGGTATACCGGGGAGCTGTTTTTT.

This clonotype came up many times. The chain has TRBV7-8 and TRBJ1-6, with TRBD1 identical over 9 bases. V lost 2 bases to trimming and J lost 11 bases; unmatched junction nucleotides: 10. The CDR3 loop spans 16 amino acids. Per germline, CDR1 SGHVS and CDR2 FQNEAQ. This CDR3 is CASSLRGGQGQAPLHF. The CDR3 DNA is TGTGCCAGCAGCTTAAGGGGGGGACAGGGTCAGGCACCCCTCCACTTT.

In its sample, this clonotype was seen many times. V gene TRBV2 combines with J gene TRBJ2-3; unclear D gene. Germline lookup yields CDR1 SNHLY and CDR2 FYNNEI. CDR3 size: 14 residues. V lost 5 bases, J lost 2 bases, and 11 bases lay in between. CDR3 amino acids: CASSTWGTTDTQYF. In nucleotides, the CDR3 is TGTGCCAGCAGTACGTGGGGAACCACAGATACGCAGTATTTT.

In this sample, this clonotype turned up many times. Sequence at one end of the junction differs from germline and may be a read error. This chain links TRBV5-1 with TRBJ1-1, with TRBD1 as a possible D gene (6 bases). Germline V gives CDR1 SGHRS, CDR2 YFSETQ. This CDR3 is built from 13 residues. The CDR3 nucleotides are TGTGCCAGCAGCGGCCTAGGGGGAACTGAAGCTTTCTTT. Its translation is CASSGLGGTEAFF.

This clonotype has a count of ten or more. This chain uses TRBV20-1 with TRBJ1-2; D gene ambiguous. From germline, CDR1 is DFQATT and CDR2 SNEGSKA (reference sequence). The V end was cut by 0 bases, the J end by 8 bases, with 13 bases between. The CDR3 is 13 residues long. The CDR3 bases are TGCAGTGCTAGAGATGGTGAGGTCGGCGGCTACACCTTC. Protein sequence: CSARDGEVGGYTF.

This rearrangement joins TRBV20-1 to TRBJ2-1; 10 nucleotides align to TRBD2. V was clipped by 6 bases and J by 9 bases; unmatched bases: 17. Germline CDR1 and CDR2: DFQATT and SNEGSKA (reference sequence). The CDR3 runs 16 residues. The CDR3 nucleotides are TGCAGTGCCCCTGGGGCTAGCGGGAGTTTTTCTGGTGAGCAGTTCTTC. Amino acids: CSAPGASGSFSGEQFF.

The genes are TRBV10-3 and TRBJ1-5; D gene ambiguous. The V gene's germline CDR1 is ENHRY and CDR2 SYGVKD. The CDR3 loop spans 13 amino acids. With 3 bases removed from V and 4 bases from J, the gap between germline ends came to 7 bases. In DNA, the CDR3 is TGTGCCATCAGTGAAACAGAAAATCAGCCCCAGCATTTT. Translating gives CAISETENQPQHF.

This clonotype was seen ten or more times. The J gene is TRBJ1-1, the V gene TRBV12-3 or TRBV12-4; TRBD1 matches 10 bases. The J segment lost 0 bases and the V segment lost 5 bases, leaving 9 bases of the junction unmatched. The CDR3 is 17 residues long. CDR3 in amino acids: CASSPDRGPTMNTEAFF. The CDR3 bases are TGTGCCAGCAGTCCCGACAGGGGGCCCACCATGAACACTGAAGCTTTCTTT.